The 27 T cell receptor beta chains below come from one sample, sequenced in a study of spatial heterogeneity in lung cancer. Each CDR3 protein is one row after TCRdb ran MiXCR on the 5' RACE reads. Of tens of thousands of distinct CDR3 sequences in the sample, about 4.5% were seen once. Time point defined: sample taken at primary tumor resection. Sample: PBMCs, taken at surgery. The receptors were sampled from a male donor with early-stage non-small cell lung cancer.

This clonotype was counted ten times or more. The chain combines TRBV6-1 with TRBJ1-1; D might be TRBD1 (5 bases). This CDR3 region has 15 residues. Germline V CDR1 and CDR2: MNHNS, SASEGT. The V and J ends lost 4 bases and 1 base respectively, with 13 bases between them. In DNA form, the CDR3 reads TGTGCCAGCAGTGTCGGGACGGACGCGAACACTGAAGCTTTCTTT. This sequence encodes CASSVGTDANTEAFF.

With respect to this clonotype: A much larger clone differs by one base, so this may be a read error. The chain carries TRBV4-2 and TRBJ2-7; D possibly corresponds to TRBD2 (5 bases). CDR3 length: 16 amino acids. Germline lookup yields CDR1 LGHNA and CDR2 YNFKEQ. As DNA, the CDR3 is TGTGTCAGCAGCCAAGAAGCTGCCGGGGTCTCCTACGAGCAGTACTTC. This encodes CVSSQEAAGVSYEQYF.

This clonotype was observed many times. V and J are TRBV7-8 and TRBJ2-1; 8 positions agree with TRBD2. Germline V gives CDR1 SGHVS, CDR2 FQNEAQ. The CDR3 is made up of 16 amino acids. V lost 1 base to trimming and J lost 2 bases; unmatched junction nucleotides: 4. CDR3: CASSLDWRGAYNEQFF. CDR3 nucleotide sequence: TGTGCCAGCAGCTTAGACTGGCGGGGGGCCTACAATGAGCAGTTCTTC.

Judged by abundance, this clonotype is medium-sized. The V gene is TRBV23-1, the J gene TRBJ2-1; D is perhaps TRBD2 (6 bases). TRBV23-1 is designated an ORF whose function remains uncertain. The CDR3 extends over 17 amino acids. The germline V and J ends were trimmed by 2 bases and 1 base, with 15 bases remaining between them. In DNA, the CDR3 is TGCGCCAGCAGTCAACCCAGGAGGGCAGTTTCCTACAATGAGCAGTTCTTC. This translates into CASSQPRRAVSYNEQFF.

This clonotype is medium-sized within its sample. The V gene is TRBV7-6, the J gene TRBJ1-6; TRBD1 matches 7 bases. Germline-derived CDR1 and CDR2 are SGHVS and FNYEAQ. The CDR3 loop spans 15 amino acids. Trimming took 3 bases from V and 8 from J; bases not matched to a gene: 7. CDR3: CASSFDRVRHSPLHF. In nucleotides, the CDR3 is TGTGCCAGCAGCTTCGACAGGGTTAGGCATTCACCCCTCCACTTT.

The sample holds a few counts of this clonotype. The chain joins TRBV20-1 to TRBJ1-1; D is possibly TRBD1 (6 bases). CDR3 length equals 14 residues. Germline V lookup: CDR1 DFQATT, CDR2 SNEGSKA (reference sequence). Trimming removed 6 bases at V and 7 bases at J, with 21 bases between. The CDR3 DNA follows: TGCAGTGCCCTGGGGAACAGGGCTAACTTTGAAGCTTTCTTT. It encodes CSALGNRANFEAFF.

This clonotype was recorded once. V and J are TRBV18 and TRBJ2-2; possible D gene TRBD1, 6 bases. CDR1 and CDR2 (germline): KGHSH, LQKENI. Trimming left V 3 bases short and J 1 base short, with 9 bases between. This CDR3 has 15 amino acids. The CDR3 coding sequence is TGTGCCAGCTCACCTGGGACATTGAACACCGGGGAGCTGTTTTTT. This translates into CASSPGTLNTGELFF.

The rearrangement joins TRBV9 to TRBJ2-7; no clear D gene. V gave up 4 bases and J gave up 0 bases, with 14 bases separating them. Germline V lookup: CDR1 SGDLS, CDR2 YYNGEE. The CDR3 has 15 amino acids. The DNA of the CDR3 is TGTGCCAGCAGCCAGAACCCGGTAAGCTCCTACGAGCAGTACTTC. Its protein is CASSQNPVSSYEQYF.

By its share, this clonotype is medium-sized (0.01 to 0.1%). The chain employs TRBV12-3 or TRBV12-4 and TRBJ2-7; D could derive from TRBD1 or TRBD2 (6 bases each). V was shortened by 4 bases and J by 0 bases, with 10 bases between the two germline ends. The length of the CDR3 is 14 residues. The CDR3 here is CASSSGGSSYEQYF. The CDR3 DNA is TGTGCCAGCAGTTCCGGGGGCAGCTCCTACGAGCAGTACTTC.

In this sample, this clonotype turned up a few times. The V and J genes are TRBV19 and TRBJ2-2, with 9 nucleotides matching TRBD1. This CDR3 has 17 amino acids. Germline V gene lookup returns CDR1 LNHDA and CDR2 SQIVND (reference sequence). The V and J ends lost 5 bases and 7 bases, in that order; junction bases with no gene match: 14. The CDR3 reads CASSLYWGTGKNGELFF. The CDR3 bases are TGTGCCAGTAGTCTTTACTGGGGGACAGGGAAAAACGGGGAGCTGTTTTTT.

The sample holds many counts of this clonotype. J is TRBJ2-7 and V is TRBV27; D is ambiguous. The germline CDR1 and CDR2 sequences are MNHEY and SMNVEV (reference sequence). CDR3 length: 18 residues. The V and J ends lost 5 bases and 0 bases respectively, with 23 bases between them. In DNA, the CDR3 is TGTGCCAGCAGTCCTGGTGGGCCTTATTCGTTAGGCTCCTACGAGCAGTACTTC. Its protein product is CASSPGGPYSLGSYEQYF.

This clonotype showed up many times. CDR3 sequence (DNA): TGTGCCAGCAGTTCCGCTAACCAGGGCTCACCCCTCCACTTT. This codes for CASSSANQGSPLHF. The rearrangement joins TRBV6-5 to TRBJ1-6; D possibly corresponds to TRBD1 (5 bases). CDR3 length: 14 residues. Trimming stripped 4 bases from V and 10 bases from J, with 14 bases between. Germline V gene sequence: CDR1 MNHEY, CDR2 SVGAGI.

Ten or more counts support this clonotype. V is TRBV20-1 and J is TRBJ2-7; D gene unclear. From germline, CDR1 is DFQATT and CDR2 SNEGSKA (reference sequence). This CDR3 is 14 amino acids long. With 1 base removed from V and 7 bases from J, the gap between germline ends came to 17 bases. In DNA form, the CDR3 reads TGCAGTGCTAGAGTATCCCGAGCAAATCGGGAGCAGTACTTC. It translates to CSARVSRANREQYF.

In its sample, this clonotype ranks as medium-sized. The chain recombines TRBV4-1 with TRBJ2-3; 8 bases are a match to TRBD2. Germline V gene data show CDR1 as MGHRA and CDR2 as YSYEKL. Trimming cost V 1 base and J 2 bases; bases outside gene matches: 11. CDR3 length equals 18 residues. CDR3 residues: CASSQVLVAGLNTDTQYF. The CDR3 DNA sequence: TGCGCCAGCAGCCAAGTGTTGGTAGCGGGACTAAACACAGATACGCAGTATTTT.

The gene calls are TRBV6-5 and TRBJ2-6; D ambiguous. This CDR3 contains 15 residues. Germline assignment: CDR1 MNHEY and CDR2 SVGAGI. The V gene lost 10 bases and the J gene lost 2 bases, with 15 bases spanning the gap. The CDR3 here is CATSPLIPGANVLTF. CDR3 coding DNA: TGTGCCACCTCCCCCTTAATCCCTGGGGCCAACGTCCTGACTTTC.

This clonotype was counted many times. The chain links TRBV12-3 or TRBV12-4 to TRBJ1-5, with D unclear. Trimming cost V 1 base and J 2 bases, with 6 bases left between them. The CDR3 is 14 residues long. The CDR3 here is CASSLEGRNQPQHF. Written as DNA, the CDR3 is TGTGCCAGCAGTTTAGAAGGGCGCAATCAGCCCCAGCATTTT.

Many counts were recorded for this clonotype. The gene calls are TRBV6-5 and TRBJ2-2, with TRBD1 matching 9 bases. Trimming removed 8 bases from V and 5 bases from J; junction bases left unmatched: 3. The CDR3 consists of 13 residues. Germline lookup yields CDR1 MNHEY and CDR2 SVGAGI. The CDR3 DNA is TGTGCCAGCGGGACAGGGTCAACCGGGGAGCTGTTTTTT. It codes for CASGTGSTGELFF.

This clonotype occurred many times. This chain joins TRBV5-6 and TRBJ1-4; TRBD1 matches 7 bases. Unmatched junction bases numbered 6, after V lost 4 bases and J lost 9 bases. Germline V gene data show CDR1 as SGHDT and CDR2 as YYEEEE. This CDR3 contains 13 residues. Here the CDR3 reads CASSHDRVKKLFF. The CDR3 DNA reads TGTGCCAGCAGCCACGACAGGGTGAAAAAACTGTTTTTT.

In this sample, this clonotype turned up many times. The chain links TRBV5-6 to TRBJ2-7; D not certain. This CDR3 is built from 16 residues. The V end was cut by 0 bases, the J end by 0 bases, with 13 bases between. CDR1 and CDR2 from the germline V gene are SGHDT and YYEEEE. The CDR3 sequence: CASSLATELISYEQYF. CDR3 bases: TGTGCCAGCAGCTTGGCCACTGAGCTGATCTCCTACGAGCAGTACTTC. Filled out from reference TRBV5-6 and TRBJ2-7, the complete variable domain reads DAGVTQSPTHLIKTRGQQVTLRCSPKSGHDTVSWYQQALGQGPQFIFQYYEEEERQRGNFPDRFSGHQFPNYSSELNVNALLLGDSALYLCASSLATELISYEQYFGPGTRLTVT.

The chain links TRBV6-5 to TRBJ2-2; no reliable D call. V was cut by 5 bases and J by 4 bases, with 5 bases left in between. CDR3 length: 12 amino acids. CDR1 is MNHEY, CDR2 SVGAGI, per germline. The CDR3 sequence: CASSKITGELFF. DNA for the CDR3: TGTGCCAGCAGTAAAATCACCGGGGAGCTGTTTTTT.

This clonotype was counted ten times or more. V is TRBV20-1 and J is TRBJ1-1, with TRBD1 matching 8 bases. The CDR3 sequence is 14 residues long. The trim removed 6 bases at V and 0 bases at J, leaving 6 bases unmatched. CDR1 and CDR2 from the germline V gene are DFQATT and SNEGSKA (reference sequence). CDR3 sequence (DNA): TGCAGTGCGGGTAGGGACAGGTTGAACACTGAAGCTTTCTTT. It specifies CSAGRDRLNTEAFF.

The chain uses TRBV19 and TRBJ1-6; D gene uncertain. Germline V gives CDR1 LNHDA, CDR2 SQIVND (reference sequence). V was cut by 7 bases and J by 7 bases, with 20 bases left in between. The CDR3 extends over 16 amino acids. The CDR3 DNA reads TGTGCCAGTAAGTCGATTGACCGAACCGAGAATTCACCCCTCCACTTT. It specifies CASKSIDRTENSPLHF.

This clonotype has at least ten counts. The rearrangement links TRBV6-5 to TRBJ2-1; perhaps TRBD1 as D (6 bases). Germline CDR1 is MNHEY and CDR2 is SVGAGI. The ends were cut back, 2 bases at V and 9 bases at J, with 11 bases in the middle. The CDR3 is 13 residues long. The CDR3 loop reads CASSYRGFGEQFF. CDR3 nucleotide sequence: TGTGCCAGCAGTTACAGGGGGTTTGGTGAGCAGTTCTTC.

This clonotype turned up a few times. The J gene is TRBJ2-5, the V gene TRBV6-2 or TRBV6-3; D remains ambiguous. Per germline, CDR1 MNHEY and CDR2 SVGEGT. CDR3 length: 11 amino acids. V lost 2 bases, J lost 5 bases, and 3 bases lay in between. CDR3 coding DNA: TGTGCCAGCAGTTACGAGGAGACCCAGTACTTC. It is translated as CASSYEETQYF.

This clonotype was recorded at least ten times. V and J are TRBV2 and TRBJ1-5, with D perhaps TRBD1 (6 bases). This CDR3 has 15 amino acids. V shed 1 base and J shed 5 bases, with 12 bases lying between them. CDR1 is SNHLY and CDR2 is FYNNEI in the germline V gene. The CDR3: CASSEGRGTHQPQHF. The CDR3 DNA reads as TGTGCCAGCAGTGAAGGGCGGGGGACACATCAGCCCCAGCATTTT. The entire variable domain, with the rest obtained from reference TRBV2 and TRBJ1-5, is as follows: EPEVTQTPSHQVTQMGQEVILRCVPISNHLYFYWYRQILGQKVEFLVSFYNNEISEKSEIFDDQFSVERPDGSNFTLKIRSTKLEDSAMYFCASSEGRGTHQPQHFGDGTRLSIL.

This clonotype was detected ten times or more. The rearrangement joins TRBV27 to TRBJ2-1; the D is unclear. The V end was cut by 0 bases, the J end by 0 bases, with 9 bases between. This CDR3 contains 16 residues. The germline CDR1 and CDR2 sequences are MNHEY and SMNVEV (reference sequence). The CDR3 region has the DNA TGTGCCAGCAGTTTATCTTCGTCGAGCTCCTACAATGAGCAGTTCTTC. This sequence encodes CASSLSSSSSYNEQFF.

Many counts were recorded for this clonotype. V is TRBV3-1 and J is TRBJ2-2, with D possibly matching TRBD2 (6 bases). There are 18 residues in the CDR3. Trimming pared 1 base from V and 4 bases from J, leaving 19 bases between. The germline V gene encodes CDR1 LGHDT and CDR2 YNNKEL (reference sequence). The CDR3 DNA reads as TGTGCCAGCAGCCAAGTACGGGTAGGAGGGAGAGGCACCGGGGAGCTGTTTTTT. It yields the protein CASSQVRVGGRGTGELFF.